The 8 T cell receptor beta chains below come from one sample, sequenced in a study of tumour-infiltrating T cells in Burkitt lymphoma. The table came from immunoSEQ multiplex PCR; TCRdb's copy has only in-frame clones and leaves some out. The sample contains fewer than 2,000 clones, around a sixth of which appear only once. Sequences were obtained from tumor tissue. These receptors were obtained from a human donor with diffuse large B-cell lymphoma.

For the CDR3, the DNA is TGTGCCTGGAGTGTAACCAGCAATCAGCCCCAGCATTTT. It specifies CAWSVTSNQPQHF. This sequence joins TRBV30 and TRBJ1-5; D is undetermined. The CDR3 has 13 residues. Germline CDR1 is GTSNPN and CDR2 is SVGIG (reference sequence). Trimming shortened V by 0 bases and J by 1 base, and 4 bases separated the two germline ends.

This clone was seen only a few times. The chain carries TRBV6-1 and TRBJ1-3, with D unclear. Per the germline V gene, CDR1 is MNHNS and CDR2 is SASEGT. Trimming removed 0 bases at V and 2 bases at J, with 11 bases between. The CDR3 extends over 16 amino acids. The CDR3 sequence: CASSEAAGIPGNTIYF. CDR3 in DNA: TGTGCCAGCAGTGAAGCGGCCGGCATACCTGGAAACACCATATATTTT.

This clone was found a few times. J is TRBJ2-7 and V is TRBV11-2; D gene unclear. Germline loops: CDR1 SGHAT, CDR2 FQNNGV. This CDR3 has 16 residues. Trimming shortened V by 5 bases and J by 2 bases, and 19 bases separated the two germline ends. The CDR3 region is CASSRSQDGRTYEQYF. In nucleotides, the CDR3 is TGTGCCAGCAGCCGAAGTCAAGACGGACGTACCTACGAGCAGTACTTC.

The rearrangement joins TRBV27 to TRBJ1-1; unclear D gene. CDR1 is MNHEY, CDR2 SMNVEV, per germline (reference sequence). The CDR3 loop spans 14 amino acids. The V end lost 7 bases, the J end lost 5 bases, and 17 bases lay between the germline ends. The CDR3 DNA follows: TGTGCCAGCATGACGCTCGGGATCGAAACTGAAGCTTTCTTT. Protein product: CASMTLGIETEAFF.

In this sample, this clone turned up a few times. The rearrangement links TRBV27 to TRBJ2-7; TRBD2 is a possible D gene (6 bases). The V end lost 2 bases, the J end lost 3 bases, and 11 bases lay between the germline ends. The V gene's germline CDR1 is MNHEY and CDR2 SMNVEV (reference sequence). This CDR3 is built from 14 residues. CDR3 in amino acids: CASSLTGDGYEQYF. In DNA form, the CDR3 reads TGTGCCAGCAGTTTAACGGGGGATGGCTACGAGCAGTACTTC.

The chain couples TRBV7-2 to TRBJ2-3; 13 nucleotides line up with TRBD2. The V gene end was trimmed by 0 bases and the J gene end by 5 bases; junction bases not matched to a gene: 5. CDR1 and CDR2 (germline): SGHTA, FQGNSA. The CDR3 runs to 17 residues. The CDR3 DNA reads TGTGCCAGCAGCTTAGCGCGGACTAGCGGGGGACAAGATACGCAGTATTTT. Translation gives CASSLARTSGGQDTQYF.

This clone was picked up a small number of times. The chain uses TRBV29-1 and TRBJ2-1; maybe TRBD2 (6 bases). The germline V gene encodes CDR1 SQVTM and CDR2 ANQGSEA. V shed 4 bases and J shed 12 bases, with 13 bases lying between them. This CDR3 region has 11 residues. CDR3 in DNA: TGCAGCGTTGGGGGGGAACCTCCGCAGTTCTTC. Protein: CSVGGEPPQFF.

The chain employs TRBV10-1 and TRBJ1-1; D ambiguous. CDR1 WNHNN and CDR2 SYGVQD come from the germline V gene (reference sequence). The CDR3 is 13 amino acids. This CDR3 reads CDSYLRVNTEAFF. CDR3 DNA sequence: TGCGATAGCTACCTCCGGGTGAACACTGAAGCTTTCTTT.